This entry lists 23 T cell receptor beta chains sequenced from one sample in a study of vaccination effects on CD4 cells after COVID-19. The data were produced by immunoSEQ multiplex PCR, yet TCRdb's version contains in-frame clones alone and is incomplete. The sample lists 35,000 to 55,000 clones, around 80% seen once, with roughly 10% in the top ten. No cognate antigen is known for these TCRs. Pools of viral peptides were used by the ViraFEST assay to expand antigen-specific CD4+ T cells ahead of sequencing. Following 10 days of culture, CD4+ T cells were isolated. Nucleocapsid antibodies were negative in the vaccine recipients, who had never had SARS-CoV-2 infection. Specimen: CD4+ T cells from PBMCs cultured with SARS-CoV-2 spike peptides, collected before COVID-19 vaccination. The receptors here all came from a human donor who received a COVID-19 vaccine.

The CDR3 loop reads CASSELGVSNQPQHF. The CDR3 coding sequence is TGTGCCAGCAGTGAGTTGGGGGTTAGCAATCAGCCCCAGCATTTT. The rearrangement links TRBV6-1 to TRBJ1-5; D might be TRBD1 (5 bases). The V and J ends lost 3 bases and 0 bases respectively, with 9 bases between them. Germline CDR1 and CDR2: MNHNS and SASEGT. The CDR3 consists of 15 residues.

The chain combines TRBV6-4 with TRBJ1-4; a possible D gene is TRBD1 (5 bases). Germline values: CDR1 MRHNA, CDR2 SNTAGT. The CDR3 has 13 amino acids. Trimming took 0 bases from V and 8 from J, leaving 7 bases between them. CDR3 residues: CASSDSGGEKLFF. DNA of the CDR3: TGTGCCAGCAGTGACTCGGGGGGAGAAAAACTGTTTTTT.

V is TRBV5-4 and J is TRBJ2-3; 9 bases align to TRBD1. The CDR3 has 14 amino acids. V trimming: 4 bases; J trimming: 3 bases; junction bases outside the gene matches: 3. CDR1 is SGHNT and CDR2 is YYREEE in the germline V gene (reference sequence). The CDR3 here is CASSPDRGTDTQYF. CDR3 nucleotide sequence: TGTGCCAGCAGCCCGGACAGGGGAACAGATACGCAGTATTTT.

This chain uses TRBV5-1 with TRBJ2-1, with TRBD2 matching 12 bases. Per germline, CDR1 SGHRS and CDR2 YFSETQ. With 4 bases clipped from V and 8 bases from J, the junction kept 7 bases outside the gene matches. The CDR3 covers 15 residues. The CDR3 DNA is TGCGCCAGCAGCGCGACTAGCGGGGGTTCTTATGAGCAGTTCTTC. This codes for CASSATSGGSYEQFF.

V is TRBV28 and J is TRBJ2-7, with a tentative D call TRBD1 (5 bases). Trimming cost V 5 bases and J 9 bases, with 17 bases left between them. CDR1 and CDR2 from the germline V gene are MDHEN and SYDVKM. This CDR3 is 13 amino acids long. The CDR3 DNA reads TGTGCCAGCAGTCCAGGGATTTTTTTGGGGCAGTACGTC. It specifies CASSPGIFLGQYV.

V and J are TRBV6-5 and TRBJ1-1, with D unresolved. Germline V lookup: CDR1 MNHEY, CDR2 SVGAGI. This CDR3 contains 14 residues. V was shortened by 2 bases and J by 1 base, with 8 bases between the two germline ends. In DNA form, the CDR3 reads TGTGCCAGCAGTTACCGTATGCCGAACACTGAAGCTTTCTTT. Translation gives CASSYRMPNTEAFF.

The chain combines TRBV3-1 (or the pseudogene TRBV3-2) with TRBJ1-2; perhaps TRBD1 as D (6 bases). Per germline, CDR1 LGHDT and CDR2 YNNKEL (reference sequence). Trimming pared 4 bases from V and 5 bases from J, leaving 23 bases between. CDR3 length equals 17 residues. The CDR3 reads CASSLQGSDPYTYGYTF. CDR3 DNA: TGTGCCAGCAGCCTACAGGGTTCTGATCCGTACACGTATGGCTACACCTTC.

This chain connects TRBV18 to TRBJ2-1, with TRBD2 matching 14 bases. The CDR3 is 15 amino acids. V lost 8 bases, J lost 5 bases, and 5 bases stayed unmatched. Germline lookup yields CDR1 KGHSH and CDR2 LQKENI. This CDR3 reads CASQGLAGVNNEQFF. The CDR3 DNA sequence: TGTGCCAGCCAGGGACTAGCGGGGGTGAACAATGAGCAGTTCTTC.

This clone has a handful of counts. V is TRBV9 and J is TRBJ1-6; tentative D call: TRBD1 (6 bases). The CDR3 contains 18 residues. The germline CDR1 and CDR2 sequences are SGDLS and YYNGEE. The V and J ends lost 3 bases and 1 base respectively, with 17 bases between them. CDR3: CASSAIRGEGSYNSPLHF. The CDR3 DNA is TGTGCCAGCAGCGCCATTAGGGGGGAAGGATCCTATAATTCACCCCTCCACTTT.

The chain employs TRBV29-1 and TRBJ2-1, with TRBD2 matching over 8 bases. Germline CDR1 SQVTM, CDR2 ANQGSEA. CDR3 length: 14 residues. Trimming cost V 4 bases and J 7 bases; bases outside gene matches: 9. In DNA form, the CDR3 reads TGCAGCGTTGTTAACCAGCGGGGGTTGAATGAGCAGTTCTTC. It encodes CSVVNQRGLNEQFF.

CDR3 protein: CASSEVTSGGTQYF. The CDR3 DNA reads TGTGCCAGCAGTGAAGTTACTAGCGGGGGAACGCAGTATTTT. This sequence joins TRBV6-1 and TRBJ2-3; TRBD2 agrees at 11 bases. CDR3 length equals 14 residues. Germline loops: CDR1 MNHNS, CDR2 SASEGT. Trimming took 1 base from V and 9 from J; bases not matched to a gene: 3.

V and J are TRBV6-4 and TRBJ1-2; TRBD1 matches at 9 bases. This CDR3 comprises 16 residues. With 2 bases clipped from V and 8 bases from J, the junction kept 12 bases outside the gene matches. CDR1 is MRHNA and CDR2 is SNTAGT in the germline V gene. The CDR3 region has the DNA TGTGCCAGCAGTGACACGACCGGGACAGGGCTAGGCGGCTACACCTTC. Residues: CASSDTTGTGLGGYTF.

The rearrangement uses TRBV5-6 and TRBJ2-3, with 10 bases identical to TRBD2. This CDR3 comprises 15 residues. The ends lost 0 bases at V and 7 bases at J; junction bases unmatched: 5. The germline gives CDR1 SGHDT, CDR2 YYEEEE. CDR3 DNA sequence: TGTGCCAGCAGCTTGGGACTAGCGGGCCGGAATACGCAGTATTTT. It is translated as CASSLGLAGRNTQYF.

The chain recombines TRBV6-2 or TRBV6-3 with TRBJ2-7; perhaps TRBD1 as D (6 bases). Germline V gene sequence: CDR1 MNHEY, CDR2 SVGEGT. Between the trimmed V and J ends, which lost 6 bases and 2 bases, there was a span of 14 bases. CDR3 size: 14 residues. The chain's CDR3 is CASSKSRGTYEQYV. Here the CDR3 DNA reads TGTGCCAGCAGCAAGTCCAGGGGAACCTACGAGCAGTACGTC.

This chain links TRBV5-8 with TRBJ2-3; a possible D gene is TRBD2 (6 bases). The germline V gene has CDR1 SGHTS and CDR2 YDEGEE. The CDR3 has 16 amino acids. V was pared by 7 bases and J by 1 base, with 19 bases between. CDR3: CASPGWGGVRTDTQYF. The CDR3 DNA is TGTGCCAGCCCTGGGTGGGGCGGGGTACGCACAGATACGCAGTATTTT.

The table lists this clone with a few counts. The CDR3 region has the DNA TGCGCCAGCACTCCCCAGGGAGGGGGCTACAATGAGCAGTTCTTC. This gives the protein CASTPQGGGYNEQFF. This sequence joins TRBV23-1 and TRBJ2-1, with D perhaps matching TRBD2 (7 bases). TRBV23-1 belongs to the ORF category, with a function that is uncertain. CDR3 length: 15 amino acids. Trimming removed 7 bases from V and 3 bases from J, with 16 bases in between.

The J gene is TRBJ2-1, the V gene TRBV7-2, with 11 bases aligning to TRBD2. Germline-derived CDR1 and CDR2 are SGHTA and FQGNSA. Germline trimming cut 5 bases from V and 6 bases from J; bases unmatched to any gene: 6. The CDR3 loop spans 15 amino acids. The CDR3 DNA reads TGTGCCAGCAGCACTAGACTAGCGGGGCCCAATGAGCAGTTCTTC. Encoded protein: CASSTRLAGPNEQFF.

This clone was observed a few times. The chain has TRBV6-6 and TRBJ1-1, with D unresolved. Germline V gene data show CDR1 as MNHNY and CDR2 as SVGAGI (reference sequence). V was clipped by 4 bases and J by 1 base, with 7 bases between them. The CDR3 covers 13 residues. The CDR3 region has the DNA TGTGCCAGCAGTTCGACATCGAACACTGAAGCTTTCTTT. The encoded protein is CASSSTSNTEAFF.

V usage is TRBV19 and J usage is TRBJ1-2; perhaps TRBD1 as D (5 bases). The V and J ends lost 6 bases and 2 bases respectively, with 13 bases between them. Germline CDR1 LNHDA, CDR2 SQIVND (reference sequence). The CDR3 spans 14 residues. Written as DNA, the CDR3 is TGTGCCAGTAGGAGTAGCGGGGCCAACTATGGCTACACCTTC. It codes for CASRSSGANYGYTF.

The chain has TRBV11-2 and TRBJ1-5; no reliable D call. The CDR3 consists of 16 residues. V dropped 7 bases and J dropped 4 bases, with 20 bases sitting between them. In germline, CDR1 is SGHAT, CDR2 FQNNGV. For the CDR3, the DNA is TGTGCCAGCAATGTCCCCCCGGGCTTGGGGAATCAGCCCCAGCATTTT. This codes for CASNVPPGLGNQPQHF.

This chain joins TRBV21-1 and TRBJ2-5; TRBD2 is the table's D call and was not checked against the DNA. TRBV21-1 is shown as a pseudogene. The CDR3 runs to 18 residues. The chain's CDR3 is CASSKQRRLAELQETQYF. Written as DNA, the CDR3 is TGTGCCAGCAGCAAACAAAGGCGCCTAGCGGAGCTTCAAGAGACCCAGTACTTC.

The gene calls are TRBV27 and TRBJ1-2; D unresolved. With 6 bases removed from V and 8 bases from J, the gap between germline ends came to 16 bases. CDR3 size: 13 residues. CDR1 is MNHEY, CDR2 SMNVEV, per germline (reference sequence). CDR3 residues: CASRKPGVWGYTF. For the CDR3, the DNA is TGTGCCAGCAGAAAGCCGGGTGTTTGGGGCTACACCTTC.

In its sample, this clone was seen a few times. The chain combines TRBV25-1 with TRBJ2-1, with D perhaps TRBD1 (6 bases). Trimming left V 8 bases short and J 9 bases short, with 17 bases between. From germline, CDR1 is MGHDK and CDR2 SYGVNS. This CDR3 region has 13 residues. The CDR3 bases are TGTGCCAGCCAAGGCCGCAGGGGCGGTGAGCAGTTCTTC. Residues: CASQGRRGGEQFF.